These 19 T cell receptor beta chains came from one sample sequenced in a study of T-cell reconstitution after alpha-beta-depleted transplantation in children (dated by TCRdb to the mid-2010s). The method was PCR. Sequencing used an Illumina HiSeq 2500. To normalize quantification of the TCRbeta repertoire, the TCR libraries were built with molecular barcoding that relied on unique molecular identifiers. TCRdb reran the public reads through fastp at Q25 and MiXCR, keeping productive beta chains. Each entry is one CDR3 protein sequence, shown with its most common DNA and genes. Recorded for this sample are 450,000 to 550,000 distinct CDR3 sequences; roughly an eighth of them occurred a single time. Of the sample, around 13% falls within the top ten clones. The sample's treatment or condition, from its label and the paper: allogeneic hematopoietic cell transplantation with graft depleted of TCRalphabeta T cells and CD19 B cells.

The starting material was PBMCs, mostly from graft donor cells, obtained 180 days after TCRalphabeta/CD19-depleted stem cell transplant. The origin of the receptors is a female patient aged 2 to 10 who had a stem cell transplant for aplastic anemia, so the T cells may come from the graft donor.

In this sample, this clonotype turned up many times. The chain links TRBV29-1 to TRBJ2-1; possible D gene TRBD1, 6 bases. The germline CDR1 and CDR2 sequences are SQVTM and ANQGSEA. This CDR3 comprises 14 residues. Trimming removed 7 bases from V and 2 bases from J, with 15 bases in between. The chain's CDR3 is CSAKGGTTYNEQFF. DNA for the CDR3: TGCAGCGCCAAGGGTGGGACAACCTACAATGAGCAGTTCTTC.

A few counts support this clonotype. J is TRBJ1-5 and V is TRBV20-1; D is possibly TRBD1 (5 bases). The CDR3 sequence is 15 residues long. Between the trimmed V and J ends, which lost 3 bases and 3 bases, there was a span of 15 bases. From germline, CDR1 is DFQATT and CDR2 SNEGSKA (reference sequence). The CDR3 coding sequence is TGCAGTGCTAGGGGAACGGGGGAGGTCAATCAGCCCCAGCATTTT. Its translation is CSARGTGEVNQPQHF.

A few counts support this clonotype. In nucleotides, the CDR3 is TGCAGTGCTAGAGATAGGGACACACTGGGGGAGCAGTTCTTC. Translating gives CSARDRDTLGEQFF. The genes are TRBV20-1 and TRBJ2-1; D may be TRBD1 (6 bases). CDR1 and CDR2 (germline): DFQATT, SNEGSKA (reference sequence). V lost 0 bases and J 10 bases, leaving 16 bases between the germline ends. The CDR3 is 14 residues long.

Many counts were recorded for this clonotype. The chain uses TRBV6-4 and TRBJ2-4; possible D gene TRBD1, 5 bases. The ends were cut back, 5 bases at V and 0 bases at J, with 14 bases in the middle. This CDR3 spans 16 amino acids. The V gene's germline CDR1 is MRHNA and CDR2 SNTAGT. This chain's CDR3 is CASSCGRDLAKNIQYF. CDR3 nucleotide sequence: TGTGCCAGCAGTTGTGGCAGGGATCTAGCCAAAAACATTCAGTACTTC.

This clonotype has a handful of counts. The chain carries TRBV7-9 and TRBJ1-2, with D perhaps TRBD1 (5 bases). Germline CDR1 SEHNR, CDR2 FQNEAQ (reference sequence). The germline V and J ends were trimmed by 0 bases and 3 bases, with 8 bases remaining between them. This CDR3 has 14 residues. Here the CDR3 reads CASSLAGVYYGYTF. In DNA form, the CDR3 reads TGTGCCAGCAGCTTAGCAGGGGTGTACTATGGCTACACCTTC.

The rearrangement links TRBV20-1 to TRBJ2-5; TRBD2 agrees at 14 bases. This CDR3 spans 18 amino acids. The germline CDR1 and CDR2 sequences are DFQATT and SNEGSKA (reference sequence). With 6 bases clipped from V and 2 bases from J, the junction kept 14 bases outside the gene matches. In DNA form, the CDR3 reads TGCAGTGCCAGGCCGGGACTAGCGGGAGATTGGGATCAAGAGACCCAGTACTTC. This gives the protein CSARPGLAGDWDQETQYF.

This clonotype was recorded at least ten times. The chain links TRBV24-1 to TRBJ2-5, with no clear D. Germline V lookup: CDR1 KGHDR, CDR2 SFDVKD. Deletions cut 3 bases from V and 0 bases from J, with 7 bases between. The CDR3 sequence is 14 residues long. CDR3 DNA sequence: TGTGCCACCAGTGATCCGACGGACCAAGAGACCCAGTACTTC. Its protein product is CATSDPTDQETQYF.

The rearrangement uses TRBV24-1 and TRBJ1-5, with a weak D call TRBD1 (5 bases). Per the germline V gene, CDR1 is KGHDR and CDR2 is SFDVKD. The CDR3 extends over 17 amino acids. Deletions cut 4 bases from V and 1 base from J, with 16 bases between. CDR3 coding DNA: TGTGCCACCAGTGACCAGATTGAGACAGTGAGCAATCAGCCCCAGCATTTT. This encodes CATSDQIETVSNQPQHF.

The V and J genes are TRBV19 and TRBJ2-7; D not resolved. In germline, CDR1 is LNHDA, CDR2 SQIVND (reference sequence). The CDR3 loop spans 13 amino acids. V gave up 5 bases and J gave up 2 bases, with 10 bases separating them. The CDR3 DNA sequence: TGTGCCAGTAGTGGCAGGAATACCTACGAGCAGTACGTC. Protein: CASSGRNTYEQYV.

The J gene is TRBJ1-2, the V gene TRBV24-1; 7 bases are shared with TRBD1. Trimming cost V 7 bases and J 5 bases; bases outside gene matches: 9. The CDR3 runs 14 residues. CDR1 and CDR2 from the germline V gene are KGHDR and SFDVKD. CDR3 amino acids: CATSPTGQEYGYTF. CDR3 coding DNA: TGTGCCACCAGCCCCACAGGACAGGAATATGGCTACACCTTC.

This clonotype has just a few counts. The chain recombines TRBV7-8 with TRBJ2-2; D is perhaps TRBD2 (6 bases). The CDR3 extends over 18 amino acids. V shed 2 bases and J shed 5 bases, with 21 bases lying between them. Germline V lookup: CDR1 SGHVS, CDR2 FQNEAQ. The CDR3 DNA follows: TGTGCCAGCAGCTTATTTGCTAGATACGGGAGTCATACCGGGGAGCTGTTTTTT. This sequence encodes CASSLFARYGSHTGELFF.

CDR3 in amino acids: CASKPGGTGELFF. For the CDR3, the DNA is TGCGCCAGCAAACCAGGGGGCACCGGGGAGCTGTTTTTT. The rearrangement uses TRBV5-1 and TRBJ2-2, with TRBD1 matching 7 bases. The CDR3 runs to 13 residues. Germline-derived CDR1 and CDR2 are SGHRS and YFSETQ. The V gene end was trimmed by 6 bases and the J gene end by 4 bases; junction bases not matched to a gene: 3. The full variable domain, in which reference TRBV5-1 and TRBJ2-2 provide the parts outside the CDR3, is KAGVTQTPRYLIKTRGQQVTLSCSPISGHRSVSWYQQTPGQGLQFLFEYFSETQRNKGNFPGRFSGRQFSNSRSEMNVSTLELGDSALYLCASKPGGTGELFFGEGSRLTVL.

V usage is TRBV5-6 and J usage is TRBJ2-7; no reliable D call. Trimming pared 0 bases from V and 6 bases from J, leaving 16 bases between. CDR1 and CDR2 from the germline V gene are SGHDT and YYEEEE. The CDR3 is made up of 15 amino acids. CDR3 amino acids: CASSLGRYFVGEQYV. The CDR3 DNA reads TGTGCCAGCAGCTTGGGACGATACTTCGTGGGCGAGCAGTACGTC.

This clonotype has more than one count but fewer than ten. The chain joins TRBV7-8 to TRBJ2-7, with 7 bases matching TRBD2. This CDR3 is 13 amino acids long. Germline-derived CDR1 and CDR2 are SGHVS and FQNEAQ. Trimming took 5 bases from V and 2 from J; bases not matched to a gene: 3. The CDR3 reads CASSAGETYEQYF. CDR3 bases: TGTGCCAGCAGCGCGGGGGAGACCTACGAGCAGTACTTC.

In its sample, this clonotype was seen a few times. CDR3 nucleotide sequence: TGTGCCAGCAGCGTAGGCGGGGATGGGGGCAATGAGCAGTTCTTC. Encoded protein: CASSVGGDGGNEQFF. V is TRBV9 and J is TRBJ2-1; D possibly corresponds to TRBD2 (6 bases). V dropped 0 bases and J dropped 6 bases, with 13 bases sitting between them. This CDR3 is 15 amino acids long. CDR1 is SGDLS and CDR2 is YYNGEE in the germline V gene.

This chain joins TRBV2 and TRBJ2-1; TRBD2 might be the D (6 bases). The length of the CDR3 is 17 residues. V was clipped by 4 bases and J by 3 bases, with 19 bases between them. Germline CDR1 reads SNHLY; CDR2 reads FYNNEI. The CDR3 region is CASSGSAGPFLYNEQFF. The CDR3 nucleotides are TGTGCCAGCAGTGGATCGGCGGGGCCCTTCCTCTACAATGAGCAGTTCTTC.

The sample holds a few counts of this clonotype. The chain links TRBV5-1 to TRBJ2-3; D not certain. Trimming shortened V by 0 bases and J by 5 bases, and 10 bases separated the two germline ends. The CDR3 has 14 amino acids. Germline V gene data show CDR1 as SGHRS and CDR2 as YFSETQ. CDR3 protein: CASSLGQNQDTQYF. Written as DNA, the CDR3 is TGCGCCAGCAGCTTGGGGCAGAACCAAGATACGCAGTATTTT.

This chain links TRBV6-5 with TRBJ1-4; D might be TRBD1 (5 bases). The CDR3 runs 15 residues. V was cut by 2 bases and J by 10 bases, with 17 bases left in between. The germline V gene has CDR1 MNHEY and CDR2 SVGAGI. The CDR3 bases are TGTGCCAGCAGTTACAGCGGGCAGGGCCCTGGAAAACTGTTTTTT. This translates into CASSYSGQGPGKLFF.

The sample holds one count of this clonotype. V usage is TRBV12-3 or TRBV12-4 and J usage is TRBJ2-7; maybe TRBD2 (5 bases). Trimming pared 3 bases from V and 6 bases from J, leaving 9 bases between. The CDR3 is 12 residues long. The CDR3 protein is CASSFTGVEQYV. The CDR3 DNA sequence: TGTGCCAGCAGTTTTACCGGGGTCGAGCAGTACGTC.